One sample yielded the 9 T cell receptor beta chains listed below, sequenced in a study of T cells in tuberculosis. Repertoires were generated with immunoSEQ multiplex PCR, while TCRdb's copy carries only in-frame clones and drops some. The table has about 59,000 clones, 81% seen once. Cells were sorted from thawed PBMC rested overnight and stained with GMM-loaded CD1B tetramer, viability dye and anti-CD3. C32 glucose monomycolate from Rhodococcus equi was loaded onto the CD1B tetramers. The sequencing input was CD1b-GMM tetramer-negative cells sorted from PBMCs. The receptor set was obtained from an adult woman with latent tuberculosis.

CDR3 region: CASSTDRPQETQYF. For the CDR3, the DNA is TGTGCCAGCAGCACTGACAGGCCCCAAGAGACCCAGTACTTC. This chain joins TRBV2 and TRBJ2-5, with D tentatively TRBD1 (6 bases). The CDR3 is made up of 14 amino acids. V gave up 6 bases and J gave up 1 base, with 12 bases separating them. From germline, CDR1 is SNHLY and CDR2 FYNNEI. Supplemented by reference TRBV2 and TRBJ2-5, the full variable domain reads EPEVTQTPSHQVTQMGQEVILRCVPISNHLYFYWYRQILGQKVEFLVSFYNNEISEKSEIFDDQFSVERPDGSNFTLKIRSTKLEDSAMYFCASSTDRPQETQYFGPGTRLLVL.

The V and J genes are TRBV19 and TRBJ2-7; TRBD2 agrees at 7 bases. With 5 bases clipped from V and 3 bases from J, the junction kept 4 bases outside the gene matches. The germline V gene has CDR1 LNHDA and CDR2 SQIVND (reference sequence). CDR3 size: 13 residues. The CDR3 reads CASSPGTIYEQYF. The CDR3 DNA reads TGTGCCAGTAGTCCCGGGACTATCTACGAGCAGTACTTC.

The CDR3 region has the DNA TGTGCCAGCTCACCGGGCAGCACAGATACGCAGTATTTT. It yields the protein CASSPGSTDTQYF. The chain uses TRBV18 and TRBJ2-3, with D hard to call. The CDR3 is 13 residues long. Germline V gene sequence: CDR1 KGHSH, CDR2 LQKENI. The ends were cut back, 3 bases at V and 0 bases at J, with 4 bases in the middle. Drawing the rest from reference TRBV18 and TRBJ2-3, the complete variable domain is NAGVMQNPRHLVRRRGQEARLRCSPMKGHSHVYWYRQLPEEGLKFMVYLQKENIIDESGMPKERFSAEFPKEGPSILRIQQVVRGDSAAYFCASSPGSTDTQYFGPGTRLTVL.

The CDR3 sequence is CASSLQPQIYEQYF. CDR3 nucleotides: TGTGCCAGCAGCTTACAACCGCAGATCTACGAGCAGTACTTC. The rearrangement uses TRBV11-2 and TRBJ2-7; no definite D call. This CDR3 is built from 14 residues. V lost 2 bases and J 3 bases, leaving 11 bases between the germline ends. Germline lookup yields CDR1 SGHAT and CDR2 FQNNGV.

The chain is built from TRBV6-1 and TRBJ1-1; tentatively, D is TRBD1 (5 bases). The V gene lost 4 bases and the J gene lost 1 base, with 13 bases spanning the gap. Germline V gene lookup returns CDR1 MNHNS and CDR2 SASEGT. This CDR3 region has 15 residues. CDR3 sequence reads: CASSGISTGNTEAFF. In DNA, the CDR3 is TGTGCCAGCAGTGGTATCTCTACAGGGAACACTGAAGCTTTCTTT.

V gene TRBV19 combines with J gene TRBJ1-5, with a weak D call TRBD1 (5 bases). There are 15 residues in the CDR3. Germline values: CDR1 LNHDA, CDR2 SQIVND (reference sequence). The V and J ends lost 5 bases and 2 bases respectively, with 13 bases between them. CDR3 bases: TGTGCCAGTAGTTCCGACAGCTGGGGCAATCAGCCCCAGCATTTT. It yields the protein CASSSDSWGNQPQHF.

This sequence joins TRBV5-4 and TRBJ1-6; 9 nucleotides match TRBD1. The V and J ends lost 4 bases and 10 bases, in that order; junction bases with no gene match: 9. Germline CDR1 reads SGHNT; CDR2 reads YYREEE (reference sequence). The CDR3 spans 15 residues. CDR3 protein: CASSKSGTGLSPLHF. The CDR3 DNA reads TGTGCCAGCAGCAAATCCGGGACAGGGCTCTCACCCCTCCACTTT. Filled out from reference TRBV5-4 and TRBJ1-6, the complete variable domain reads ETGVTQSPTHLIKTRGQQVTLRCSSQSGHNTVSWYQQALGQGPQFIFQYYREEENGRGNFPPRFSGLQFPNYSSELNVNALELDDSALYLCASSKSGTGLSPLHFGNGTRLTVT.

CDR3 in DNA: TGTGCCATCAGTGAGTCGAATAGGGGTCGGGATCAGCCCCAGCATTTT. The encoded protein is CAISESNRGRDQPQHF. The chain joins TRBV10-3 to TRBJ1-5, with D maybe TRBD1 (5 bases). The CDR3 is made up of 16 amino acids. Looked up from germline, CDR1 is ENHRY and CDR2 is SYGVKD. Deletions cut 0 bases from V and 5 bases from J, with 14 bases between.

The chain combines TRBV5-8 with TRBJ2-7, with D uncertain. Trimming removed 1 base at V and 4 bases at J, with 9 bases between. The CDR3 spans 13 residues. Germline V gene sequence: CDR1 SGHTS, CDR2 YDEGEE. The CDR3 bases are TGTGCCAGCAGCTTGACTGAGAGGTACGAGCAGTACTTC. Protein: CASSLTERYEQYF.